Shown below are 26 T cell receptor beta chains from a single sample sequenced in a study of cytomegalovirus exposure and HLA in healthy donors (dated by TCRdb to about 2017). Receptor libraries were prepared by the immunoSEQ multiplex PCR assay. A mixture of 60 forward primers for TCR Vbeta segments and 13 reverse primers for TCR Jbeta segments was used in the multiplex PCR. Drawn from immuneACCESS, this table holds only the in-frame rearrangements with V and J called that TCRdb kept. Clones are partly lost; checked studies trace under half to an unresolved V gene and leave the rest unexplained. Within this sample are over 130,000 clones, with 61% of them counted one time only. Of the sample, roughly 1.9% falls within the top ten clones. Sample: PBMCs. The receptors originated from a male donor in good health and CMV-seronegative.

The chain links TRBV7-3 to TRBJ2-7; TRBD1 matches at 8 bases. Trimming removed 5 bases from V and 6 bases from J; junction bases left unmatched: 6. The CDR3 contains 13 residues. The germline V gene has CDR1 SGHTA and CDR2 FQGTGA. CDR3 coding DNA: TGTGCCAGCAGCCAGGACAGGGTGGGCGAGCAGTACTTC. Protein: CASSQDRVGEQYF.

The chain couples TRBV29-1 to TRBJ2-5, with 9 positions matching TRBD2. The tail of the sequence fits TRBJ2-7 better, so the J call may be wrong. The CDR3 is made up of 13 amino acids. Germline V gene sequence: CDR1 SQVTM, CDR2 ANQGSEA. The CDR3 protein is CSVEVAGVHEQYF. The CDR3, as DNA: TGCAGCGTTGAAGTAGCGGGGGTGCACGAGCAGTACTTC.

The CDR3 is CASRDRYTGASWETQYF. CDR3 DNA sequence: TGTGCCAGCAGGGATCGATACACAGGGGCCTCATGGGAGACCCAGTACTTC. V and J are TRBV27 and TRBJ2-5; TRBD1 matches 7 bases. The CDR3 has 17 residues. The V segment lost 6 bases and the J segment 5 bases; nucleotides outside the gene matches: 18. CDR1 and CDR2 from the germline V gene are MNHEY and SMNVEV (reference sequence).

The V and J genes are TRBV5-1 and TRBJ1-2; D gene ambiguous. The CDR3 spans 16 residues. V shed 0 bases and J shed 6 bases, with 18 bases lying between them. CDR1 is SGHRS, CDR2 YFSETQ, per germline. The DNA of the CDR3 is TGCGCCAGCAGCTTGGATCTGGGCAGAACGGGGAATGGCTACACCTTC. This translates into CASSLDLGRTGNGYTF.

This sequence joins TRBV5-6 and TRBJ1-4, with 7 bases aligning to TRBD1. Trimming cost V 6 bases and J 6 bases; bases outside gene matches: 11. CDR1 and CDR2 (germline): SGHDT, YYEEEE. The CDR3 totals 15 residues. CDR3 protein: CASTFTGAAYEKLFF. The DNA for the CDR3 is TGTGCCAGCACCTTTACAGGGGCAGCCTATGAAAAACTGTTTTTT.

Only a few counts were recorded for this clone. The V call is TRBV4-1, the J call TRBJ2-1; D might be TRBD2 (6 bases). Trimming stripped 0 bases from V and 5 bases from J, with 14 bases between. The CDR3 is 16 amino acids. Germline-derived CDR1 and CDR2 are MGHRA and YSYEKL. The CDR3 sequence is CASSQDRAGSHNEQFF. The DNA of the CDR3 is TGCGCCAGCAGCCAAGATCGGGCGGGGTCCCACAATGAGCAGTTCTTC.

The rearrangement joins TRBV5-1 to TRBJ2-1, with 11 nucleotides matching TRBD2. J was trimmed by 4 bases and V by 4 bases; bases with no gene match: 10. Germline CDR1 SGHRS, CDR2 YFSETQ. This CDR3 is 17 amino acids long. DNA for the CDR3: TGCGCCAGCAGCATAGGGACTAGCGGCAACCTGTACAATGAGCAGTTCTTC. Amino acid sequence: CASSIGTSGNLYNEQFF.

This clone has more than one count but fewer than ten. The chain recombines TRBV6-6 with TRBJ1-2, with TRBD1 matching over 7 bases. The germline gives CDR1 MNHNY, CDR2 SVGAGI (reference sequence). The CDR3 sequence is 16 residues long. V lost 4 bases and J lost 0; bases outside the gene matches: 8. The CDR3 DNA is TGTGCCAGCAGTTTTCGATCCGGGACAGCTAACTATGGCTACACCTTC. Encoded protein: CASSFRSGTANYGYTF.

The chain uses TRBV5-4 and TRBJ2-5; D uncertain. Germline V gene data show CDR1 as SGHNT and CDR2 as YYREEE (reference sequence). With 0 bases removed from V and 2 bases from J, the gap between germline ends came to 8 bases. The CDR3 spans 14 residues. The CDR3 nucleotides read TGTGCCAGCAGCTTGGGTTACAGACAAGAGACCCAGTACTTC. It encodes CASSLGYRQETQYF.

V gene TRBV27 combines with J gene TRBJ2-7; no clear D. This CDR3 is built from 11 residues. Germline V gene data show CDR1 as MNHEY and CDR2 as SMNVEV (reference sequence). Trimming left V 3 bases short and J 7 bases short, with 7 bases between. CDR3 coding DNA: TGTGCCAGCAGTTTCTTAAATGAGCAGTACTTC. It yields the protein CASSFLNEQYF.

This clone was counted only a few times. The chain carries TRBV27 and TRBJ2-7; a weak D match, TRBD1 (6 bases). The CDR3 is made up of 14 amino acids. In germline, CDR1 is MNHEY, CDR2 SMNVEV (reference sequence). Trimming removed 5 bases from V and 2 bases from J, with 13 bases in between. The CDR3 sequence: CASSAIRDTYEQYF. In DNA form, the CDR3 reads TGTGCCAGCAGTGCAATCCGGGACACCTACGAGCAGTACTTC.

DNA of the CDR3: TGTGCCAGTAGGTCGACAGGGAGGAGCTCCTACGAGCAGTACTTC. Its protein product is CASRSTGRSSYEQYF. The chain recombines TRBV19 with TRBJ2-7; weak D call: TRBD1 (7 bases). The CDR3 sequence is 15 residues long. The germline CDR1 and CDR2 sequences are LNHDA and SQIVND (reference sequence). Trimming stripped 6 bases from V and 0 bases from J, with 15 bases between. Based on the CDR3 plus reference TRBV19 and TRBJ2-7, the full variable domain is DGGITQSPKYLFRKEGQNVTLSCEQNLNHDAMYWYRQDPGQGLRLIYYSQIVNDFQKGDIAEGYSVSREKKESFPLTVTSAQKNPTAFYLCASRSTGRSSYEQYFGPGTRLTVT.

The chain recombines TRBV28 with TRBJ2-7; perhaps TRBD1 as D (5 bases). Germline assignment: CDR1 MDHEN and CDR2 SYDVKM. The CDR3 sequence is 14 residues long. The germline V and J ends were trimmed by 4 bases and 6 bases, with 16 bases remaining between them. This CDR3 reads CASSYTSQGGEQYF. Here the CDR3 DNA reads TGTGCCAGCAGTTACACCTCGCAGGGCGGCGAGCAGTACTTC.

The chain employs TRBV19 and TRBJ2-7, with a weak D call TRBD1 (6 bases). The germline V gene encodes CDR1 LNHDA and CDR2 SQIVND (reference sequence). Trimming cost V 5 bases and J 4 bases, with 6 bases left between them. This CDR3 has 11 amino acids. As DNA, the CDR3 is TGTGCCAGTAGTGGACAGTACGAGCAGTACTTC. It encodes CASSGQYEQYF.

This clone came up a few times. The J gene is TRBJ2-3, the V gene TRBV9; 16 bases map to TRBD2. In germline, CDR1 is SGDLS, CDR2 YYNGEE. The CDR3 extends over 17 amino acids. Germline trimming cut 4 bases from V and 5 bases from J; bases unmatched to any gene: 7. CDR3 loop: CASSPGTSGGAGDTQYF. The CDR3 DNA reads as TGTGCCAGCAGCCCCGGGACTAGCGGGGGGGCAGGAGATACGCAGTATTTT.

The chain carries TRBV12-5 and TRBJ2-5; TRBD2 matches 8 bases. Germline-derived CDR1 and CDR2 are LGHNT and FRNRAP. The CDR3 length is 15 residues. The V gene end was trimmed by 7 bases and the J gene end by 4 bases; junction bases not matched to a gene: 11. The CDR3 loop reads CASAPAGAGGETQYF. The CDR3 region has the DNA TGTGCTAGTGCCCCAGCGGGGGCCGGCGGAGAGACCCAGTACTTC. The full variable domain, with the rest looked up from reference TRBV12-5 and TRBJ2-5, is DARVTQTPRHKVTEMGQEVTMRCQPILGHNTVFWYRQTMMQGLELLAYFRNRAPLDDSGMPKDRFSAEMPDATLATLKIQPSEPRDSAVYFCASAPAGAGGETQYFGPGTRLLVL.

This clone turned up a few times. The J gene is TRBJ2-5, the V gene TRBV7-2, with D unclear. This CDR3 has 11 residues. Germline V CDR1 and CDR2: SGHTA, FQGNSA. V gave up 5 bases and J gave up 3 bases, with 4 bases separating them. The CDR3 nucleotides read TGTGCCAGCAGCATTAAAGAGACCCAGTACTTC. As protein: CASSIKETQYF.

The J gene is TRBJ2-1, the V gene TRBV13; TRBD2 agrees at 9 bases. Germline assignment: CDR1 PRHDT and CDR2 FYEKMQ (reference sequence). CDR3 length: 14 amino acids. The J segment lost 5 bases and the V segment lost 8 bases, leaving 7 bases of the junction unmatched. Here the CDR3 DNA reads TGTGCCAGCTCGGCGGGGGGGCCCGACAATGAGCAGTTCTTC. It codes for CASSAGGPDNEQFF.

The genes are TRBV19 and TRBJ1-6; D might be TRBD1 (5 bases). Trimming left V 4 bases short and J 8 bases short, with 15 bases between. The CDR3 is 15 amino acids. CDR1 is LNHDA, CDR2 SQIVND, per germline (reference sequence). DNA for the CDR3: TGTGCCAGTAGTACGACAGTCAGAGAAGATTCACCCCTCCACTTT. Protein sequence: CASSTTVREDSPLHF.

In nucleotides, the CDR3 is TGTGCCAGCAGTGAAGTTTGGGGGGGAAGCACTGAAGCTTTCTTT. Translated: CASSEVWGGSTEAFF. The rearrangement joins TRBV6-1 to TRBJ1-1; D is perhaps TRBD1 (5 bases). The CDR3 length is 15 residues. V lost 1 base, J lost 4 bases, and 13 bases lay in between. Germline V CDR1 and CDR2: MNHNS, SASEGT.

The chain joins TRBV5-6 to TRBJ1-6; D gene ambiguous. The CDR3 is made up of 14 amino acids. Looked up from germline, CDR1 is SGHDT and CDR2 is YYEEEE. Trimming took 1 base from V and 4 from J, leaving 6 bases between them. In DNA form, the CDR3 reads TGTGCCAGCAGCTTGCCAGGTTATAATTCACCCCTCCACTTT. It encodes CASSLPGYNSPLHF. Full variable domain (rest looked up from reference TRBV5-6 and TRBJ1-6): DAGVTQSPTHLIKTRGQQVTLRCSPKSGHDTVSWYQQALGQGPQFIFQYYEEEERQRGNFPDRFSGHQFPNYSSELNVNALLLGDSALYLCASSLPGYNSPLHFGNGTRLTVT.

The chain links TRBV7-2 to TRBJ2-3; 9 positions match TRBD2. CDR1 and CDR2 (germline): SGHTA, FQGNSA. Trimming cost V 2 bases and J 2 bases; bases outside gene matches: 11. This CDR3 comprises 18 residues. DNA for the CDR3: TGTGCCAGCAGCTTAATTAGAGGGCTAGCGGGGCTCACAGATACGCAGTATTTT. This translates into CASSLIRGLAGLTDTQYF.

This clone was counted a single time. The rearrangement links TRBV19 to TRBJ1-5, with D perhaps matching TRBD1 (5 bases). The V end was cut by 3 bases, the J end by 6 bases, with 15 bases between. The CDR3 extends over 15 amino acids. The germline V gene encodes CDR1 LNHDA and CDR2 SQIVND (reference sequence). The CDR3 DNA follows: TGTGCCAGTAGTATTGATGAGGGCGGGGGTCAGCCCCAGCATTTT. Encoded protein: CASSIDEGGGQPQHF.

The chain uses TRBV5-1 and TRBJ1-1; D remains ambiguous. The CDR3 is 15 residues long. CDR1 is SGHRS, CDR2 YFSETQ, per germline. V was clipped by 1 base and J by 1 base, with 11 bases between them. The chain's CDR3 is CASSLRGLTNTEAFF. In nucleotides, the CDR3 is TGCGCCAGCAGCTTGCGAGGACTAACGAACACTGAAGCTTTCTTT.

The chain's CDR3 is CASSPTGHNTEAFF. CDR3 DNA sequence: TGTGCCAGCTCACCAACTGGACATAACACTGAAGCTTTCTTT. The rearrangement uses TRBV18 and TRBJ1-1, with a possible D match to TRBD1 (5 bases). The CDR3 loop spans 14 amino acids. V was clipped by 2 bases and J by 2 bases, with 9 bases between them. Germline assignment: CDR1 KGHSH and CDR2 LQKENI.

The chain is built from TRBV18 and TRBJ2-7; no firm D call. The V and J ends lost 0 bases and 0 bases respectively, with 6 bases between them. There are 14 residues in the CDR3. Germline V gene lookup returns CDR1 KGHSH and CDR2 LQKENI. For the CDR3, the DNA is TGTGCCAGCTCACCACCATCCCGCTCCTACGAGCAGTACTTC. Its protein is CASSPPSRSYEQYF.